This record covers a single T cell receptor beta chain. Using its own MiXCR run on the PCR reads, TCRdb lists one record per CDR3 protein. The repertoire holds around 10,000 distinct CDR3 sequences, with around 30% as singletons. The data stem from a study of immune characterization of retroperitoneal liposarcoma. The CDR3 totals 15 residues. CDR1 is MRHNA, CDR2 SNTAGT, per germline. V dropped 3 bases and J dropped 0; count of bases not matched to a gene: 2. The rearrangement links TRBV6-4 to TRBJ2-1; 7 bases line up with TRBD2. This TCR came from a male donor with retroperitoneal liposarcoma. Sequenced sample: tumor tissue. The CDR3 bases are TGTGCCAGCAGTGAAGGGGAGGGCTCCTACAATGAGCAGTTCTTC. It is translated as CASSEGEGSYNEQFF.